This passage covers 23 T cell receptor beta chains from one sample sequenced in a study of T cells in narcolepsy. The method was immunoSEQ multiplex PCR; TCRdb's version includes in-frame clones alone and lacks a portion of them. This sample has fewer than 40,000 clones, with 80% to 85% found just once. Sequencing used memory (CD45RA-) CD4+ T cells from blood. The receptors come from a human donor in good health.

The gene calls are TRBV27 and TRBJ2-1; weak D call: TRBD1 (5 bases). The CDR3 has 15 residues. The V end was cut by 8 bases, the J end by 2 bases, with 16 bases between. CDR1 is MNHEY, CDR2 SMNVEV, per germline (reference sequence). The CDR3 sequence is CASSTNGHPYNEQFF. The DNA for the CDR3 is TGTGCCAGCTCAACTAACGGACATCCCTACAATGAGCAGTTCTTC.

CDR3 DNA: TGTGCCAGCAGCTTGTCCTTGCAGAACACTGAAGCTTTCTTT. It codes for CASSLSLQNTEAFF. The chain is built from TRBV5-6 and TRBJ1-1; D is unclear. V gave up 1 base and J gave up 1 base, with 8 bases separating them. CDR1 and CDR2 (germline): SGHDT, YYEEEE. This CDR3 contains 14 residues. The variable domain in full, with the rest retrieved from reference TRBV5-6 and TRBJ1-1, is DAGVTQSPTHLIKTRGQQVTLRCSPKSGHDTVSWYQQALGQGPQFIFQYYEEEERQRGNFPDRFSGHQFPNYSSELNVNALLLGDSALYLCASSLSLQNTEAFFGQGTRLTVV.

V is TRBV11-2 and J is TRBJ1-4; D gene ambiguous. V was trimmed by 3 bases and J by 4 bases, leaving 12 bases between them. Germline-derived CDR1 and CDR2 are SGHAT and FQNNGV. This CDR3 is built from 15 residues. The CDR3: CASSLDVSGNEKLFF. CDR3 nucleotide sequence: TGTGCCAGCAGCTTGGACGTGTCGGGTAATGAAAAACTGTTTTTT. Full variable domain (rest looked up from reference TRBV11-2 and TRBJ1-4): EAGVAQSPRYKIIEKRQSVAFWCNPISGHATLYWYQQILGQGPKLLIQFQNNGVVDDSQLPKDRFSAERLKGVDSTLKIQPAKLEDSAVYLCASSLDVSGNEKLFFGSGTQLSVL.

This sequence joins TRBV6-5 and TRBJ2-1, with D perhaps given as TRBD1 or TRBD2 (6 bases each). Germline values: CDR1 MNHEY, CDR2 SVGAGI. V lost 7 bases and J lost 4, with 11 bases in between. The CDR3 contains 13 residues. CDR3 sequence: CASTEGGYNEQFF. For the CDR3, the DNA is TGTGCCAGCACGGAGGGGGGATACAATGAGCAGTTCTTC.

The chain carries TRBV7-2 and TRBJ1-2; D might be TRBD1 (6 bases). There are 14 residues in the CDR3. Trimming pared 1 base from V and 4 bases from J, leaving 10 bases between. CDR1 and CDR2 (germline): SGHTA, FQGNSA. The CDR3 protein is CASSLGVQGYGYTF. DNA for the CDR3: TGTGCCAGCAGCTTAGGGGTACAGGGCTATGGCTACACCTTC.

The chain recombines TRBV7-9 with TRBJ1-3, with no clear D. V dropped 0 bases and J dropped 14 bases, with 17 bases sitting between them. CDR1 is SEHNR, CDR2 FQNEAQ, per germline (reference sequence). The CDR3 is made up of 14 amino acids. As DNA, the CDR3 is TGTGCCAGCAGCTTAGCGCGCCGAGGGCACCTACTATATTTT. Translating gives CASSLARRGHLLYF.

This clone was recorded only once. V usage is TRBV5-1 and J usage is TRBJ2-7; D uncertain. Germline V CDR1 and CDR2: SGHRS, YFSETQ. V was pared by 0 bases and J by 6 bases, with 4 bases between. CDR3 length: 11 residues. This CDR3 is CASSLESEQYF. The CDR3, as DNA: TGCGCCAGCAGCTTGGAGAGCGAGCAGTACTTC.

This clone was found once. This chain uses TRBV21-1 with TRBJ2-7; TRBD2 was called by the table and not checked on the DNA. TRBV21-1 is assigned pseudogene status. The CDR3 runs to 17 residues. The CDR3 is CASSNAGTSGASYEQYF. In nucleotides, the CDR3 is TGTGCCAGCAGCAACGCTGGGACTAGCGGGGCCTCCTACGAGCAGTACTTC.

The chain joins TRBV7-2 to TRBJ1-5; D unresolved. The CDR3 extends over 13 amino acids. The germline V and J ends were trimmed by 5 bases and 2 bases, with 7 bases remaining between them. Germline V gene lookup returns CDR1 SGHTA and CDR2 FQGNSA. The CDR3 nucleotides read TGTGCCAGCAGCGACCAGGGCAATCAGCCCCAGCATTTT. This gives the protein CASSDQGNQPQHF.

The chain links TRBV11-3 to TRBJ1-1, with D unresolved. The CDR3 has 13 amino acids. Looked up from germline, CDR1 is SGHNT and CDR2 is YENEEA. Trimming removed 1 base from V and 1 base from J, with 4 bases in between. CDR3 coding DNA: TGTGCCAGCAGCTTAGGGCAGAACACTGAAGCTTTCTTT. As protein: CASSLGQNTEAFF.

The V call is TRBV7-2, the J call TRBJ2-3; either TRBD1 or TRBD2 may fit D (5 bases each). CDR1 and CDR2 (germline): SGHTA, FQGNSA. The CDR3 is 14 residues long. The V gene lost 5 bases and the J gene lost 0 bases, with 9 bases spanning the gap. The CDR3 spells CASSLGPSTDTQYF. DNA of the CDR3: TGTGCCAGCAGCCTGGGACCTAGCACAGATACGCAGTATTTT.

The chain is built from TRBV5-1 and TRBJ2-7; TRBD1 aligns across 12 bases. This CDR3 contains 15 residues. Trimming cost V 4 bases and J 2 bases; bases outside gene matches: 4. Germline CDR1 SGHRS, CDR2 YFSETQ. The CDR3 sequence: CASSLGQGAAYEQYF. Here the CDR3 DNA reads TGCGCCAGCAGCCTGGGACAGGGGGCGGCCTACGAGCAGTACTTC.

The V and J genes are TRBV5-1 and TRBJ1-2, with D possibly TRBD1 on 5 matching bases. This CDR3 comprises 15 residues. The germline V gene has CDR1 SGHRS and CDR2 YFSETQ. V was shortened by 0 bases and J by 11 bases, with 20 bases between the two germline ends. CDR3 sequence: CASSLAGQATGWYTF. As DNA, the CDR3 is TGCGCCAGCAGCTTGGCAGGGCAGGCCACCGGGTGGTACACCTTC. The full variable domain, with the rest looked up from reference TRBV5-1 and TRBJ1-2, is KAGVTQTPRYLIKTRGQQVTLSCSPISGHRSVSWYQQTPGQGLQFLFEYFSETQRNKGNFPGRFSGRQFSNSRSEMNVSTLELGDSALYLCASSLAGQATGWYTFGSGTRLTVV.

The rearrangement uses TRBV7-8 and TRBJ2-3; D gene unclear. The V gene's germline CDR1 is SGHVS and CDR2 FQNEAQ. Trimming removed 4 bases from V and 6 bases from J, with 8 bases in between. There are 12 residues in the CDR3. CDR3 coding DNA: TGTGCCAGCAGCTATGCGGTGGATACGCAGTATTTT. Translated, it gives CASSYAVDTQYF.

The chain combines TRBV7-2 with TRBJ1-4; D gene uncertain. This CDR3 spans 15 amino acids. Trimming took 5 bases from V and 7 from J, leaving 17 bases between them. Germline lookup yields CDR1 SGHTA and CDR2 FQGNSA. The CDR3 sequence: CASSPMAVSSEKLFF. The CDR3 nucleotides read TGTGCCAGCAGCCCCATGGCAGTTAGTAGTGAAAAACTGTTTTTT.

This clone was recorded only once. The chain carries TRBV28 and TRBJ1-5, with D unresolved. Germline V gives CDR1 MDHEN, CDR2 SYDVKM. V was shortened by 7 bases and J by 0 bases, with 7 bases between the two germline ends. The CDR3 is 13 residues long. The CDR3 region is CASKGLSNQPQHF. The DNA for the CDR3 is TGTGCCAGCAAGGGCCTTAGCAATCAGCCCCAGCATTTT.

V usage is TRBV10-3 and J usage is TRBJ2-5; D perhaps matches TRBD2 (5 bases). The CDR3 has 13 amino acids. Germline CDR1 and CDR2: ENHRY and SYGVKD. V was shortened by 2 bases and J by 5 bases, with 9 bases between the two germline ends. The CDR3 sequence: CAISEKRVETQYF. The CDR3 DNA is TGTGCCATCAGTGAGAAGAGGGTTGAGACCCAGTACTTC.

This clone was seen once. The rearrangement links TRBV9 to TRBJ1-3, with 8 nucleotides matching TRBD1. This CDR3 has 16 residues. Losses at the gene ends were 4 bases for V and 2 bases for J; bases not matched to a gene: 8. Germline loops: CDR1 SGDLS, CDR2 YYNGEE. The CDR3 DNA follows: TGTGCCAGCAGCTCATCATCGGACAGGGCTGGAAACACCATATATTTT. Its translation: CASSSSSDRAGNTIYF.

The V gene is TRBV21-1, the J gene TRBJ2-7. TRBV21-1 is a pseudogene. The CDR3 extends over 12 amino acids. The CDR3 region is CASSKAGHFPHV. The CDR3 DNA sequence: TGTGCCAGCAGCAAAGCGGGTCATTTCCCTCACGTC.

V is TRBV11-2 and J is TRBJ1-1; D unclear. This CDR3 has 12 amino acids. V was pared by 3 bases and J by 7 bases, with 9 bases between. CDR1 and CDR2 (germline): SGHAT, FQNNGV. The chain's CDR3 is CASSFVEGEAFF. The CDR3 nucleotides are TGTGCCAGCAGCTTCGTGGAAGGTGAAGCTTTCTTT.

The J gene is TRBJ2-1, the V gene TRBV4-3; D is perhaps TRBD1 (6 bases). V gave up 5 bases and J gave up 4 bases, with 9 bases separating them. The CDR3 contains 13 residues. The germline V gene has CDR1 LGHNA and CDR2 YSLEER. The CDR3 loop reads CASSYRVYNEQFF. The CDR3 DNA reads TGCGCCAGCAGCTACAGGGTATACAATGAGCAGTTCTTC.

The rearrangement links TRBV18 to TRBJ2-5; weak D call: TRBD2 (6 bases). Between the trimmed V and J ends, which lost 2 bases and 2 bases, there was a span of 9 bases. The CDR3 covers 14 residues. The V gene's germline CDR1 is KGHSH and CDR2 LQKENI. The CDR3 loop is CASSPGRGQETQYF. Written as DNA, the CDR3 is TGTGCCAGCTCACCAGGGCGGGGACAAGAGACCCAGTACTTC.

The chain employs TRBV7-2 and TRBJ1-2, with a weak D call TRBD1 (5 bases). The germline V gene has CDR1 SGHTA and CDR2 FQGNSA. Trimming took off 1 base at V and 4 bases at J, with 16 bases between the two ends. This CDR3 contains 16 residues. DNA for the CDR3: TGTGCCAGCAGCTTAGGGGCCGTGGCTGGGGGCTATGGCTACACCTTC. It yields the protein CASSLGAVAGGYGYTF.